This entry lists 19 T cell receptor beta chains sequenced from one sample in a study of shared clonotypes between healthy human individuals. Profiled with immunoSEQ multiplex PCR; TCRdb holds only in-frame clones, not every one. The profile shows 150,000 to 200,000 clones, about 68% of them singletons. The source material was memory CD4+ T cells sorted from blood. The subset is: CD45RA-negative fraction. Source of these receptors: a man in his thirties or forties in good health.

V gene TRBV29-1 combines with J gene TRBJ2-7; 9 bases are a match to TRBD1. There are 16 residues in the CDR3. Trimming at V came to 8 bases and at J to 0 bases, leaving 14 bases not matched to a gene. Germline assignment: CDR1 SQVTM and CDR2 ANQGSEA. In nucleotides, the CDR3 is TGCAGCTACCCTTGGGAGAACAGGGGGCGCTCCTACGAGCAGTACTTC. Its protein is CSYPWENRGRSYEQYF.

J is TRBJ2-5 and V is TRBV15; TRBD2 agrees at 10 bases. Losses at the gene ends were 4 bases for V and 5 bases for J; bases not matched to a gene: 1. CDR3 length equals 13 residues. Germline V gene lookup returns CDR1 LNHNV and CDR2 YYDKDF (reference sequence). Written as DNA, the CDR3 is TGTGCCACCAGCACAGCGGGAGGGGAGACCCAGTACTTC. This encodes CATSTAGGETQYF.

This clone has a handful of counts. This sequence joins TRBV7-9 and TRBJ2-7; 10 positions match TRBD1. Germline V gene sequence: CDR1 SEHNR, CDR2 FQNEAQ (reference sequence). The V gene end was trimmed by 7 bases and the J gene end by 6 bases; junction bases not matched to a gene: 12. This CDR3 is built from 15 residues. CDR3 DNA sequence: TGTGCCAGCATCACGACAGGGGGCGAACTGAGCGAGCAGTACTTC. Protein product: CASITTGGELSEQYF.

This chain joins TRBV19 and TRBJ1-5; D gene uncertain. The CDR3 is made up of 12 amino acids. Germline loops: CDR1 LNHDA, CDR2 SQIVND (reference sequence). V lost 6 bases, J lost 0 bases, and 3 bases lay in between. The CDR3 DNA sequence: TGTGCCAGTAGAGGTAGCAATCAGCCCCAGCATTTT. It yields the protein CASRGSNQPQHF.

The rearrangement joins TRBV7-8 to TRBJ1-2; no clear D gene. The CDR3 is 13 residues long. Germline CDR1 and CDR2: SGHVS and FQNEAQ. V was pared by 4 bases and J by 2 bases, with 8 bases between. CDR3 residues: CASSSLANYGYTF. The CDR3, as DNA: TGTGCCAGCAGCTCGTTAGCGAACTATGGCTACACCTTC.

V and J are TRBV18 and TRBJ1-5; D gene unclear. The CDR3 is 13 amino acids. Germline loops: CDR1 KGHSH, CDR2 LQKENI. V lost 3 bases and J 10 bases, leaving 13 bases between the germline ends. This CDR3 reads CASSPTISIPQHF. In DNA form, the CDR3 reads TGTGCCAGCTCACCGACGATTTCCATTCCCCAGCATTTT. Together with reference TRBV18 and TRBJ1-5, the CDR3 gives the full variable domain: NAGVMQNPRHLVRRRGQEARLRCSPMKGHSHVYWYRQLPEEGLKFMVYLQKENIIDESGMPKERFSAEFPKEGPSILRIQQVVRGDSAAYFCASSPTISIPQHFGDGTRLSIL.

The chain employs TRBV29-1 and TRBJ2-4; D is unclear. The CDR3 consists of 12 residues. Trimming removed 5 bases at V and 0 bases at J, with 5 bases between. Per the germline V gene, CDR1 is SQVTM and CDR2 is ANQGSEA. This chain's CDR3 is CSVTIAKNIQYF. In DNA, the CDR3 is TGCAGCGTTACCATAGCCAAAAACATTCAGTACTTC.

The genes are TRBV5-6 and TRBJ1-5; weak D call: TRBD1 (6 bases). The V and J ends lost 2 bases and 6 bases respectively, with 15 bases between them. Germline assignment: CDR1 SGHDT and CDR2 YYEEEE. The CDR3 consists of 15 residues. The CDR3 region is CASSFRGEGGQPQHF. DNA for the CDR3: TGTGCCAGCAGCTTCAGAGGGGAGGGGGGTCAGCCCCAGCATTTT.

The genes are TRBV30 and TRBJ1-5; D gene ambiguous. This CDR3 is 17 amino acids long. Between the trimmed V and J ends, which lost 0 bases and 0 bases, there was a span of 15 bases. Germline V gene sequence: CDR1 GTSNPN, CDR2 SVGIG (reference sequence). The CDR3 reads CAWSVRGQFYSNQPQHF. The CDR3 DNA is TGTGCCTGGAGTGTAAGAGGGCAGTTCTATAGCAATCAGCCCCAGCATTTT.

V gene TRBV6-1 combines with J gene TRBJ1-3; D is unclear. The CDR3 spans 11 residues. V was shortened by 9 bases and J by 4 bases, with 7 bases between the two germline ends. The V gene's germline CDR1 is MNHNS and CDR2 SASEGT. The CDR3 sequence: CASWGGNTIYF. The CDR3 DNA is TGTGCCAGTTGGGGAGGAAACACCATATATTTT.

The chain links TRBV10-2 to TRBJ2-1; D call uncertain. CDR1 is WSHSY and CDR2 is SAAADI in the germline V gene. The CDR3 is 12 residues long. V lost 6 bases and J lost 6, with 9 bases in between. Here the CDR3 DNA reads TGCGCCAGCAGCCTCTACAGCAATGAGCAGTTCTTC. This codes for CASSLYSNEQFF.

This sequence joins TRBV11-2 and TRBJ2-3; D call uncertain. This CDR3 region has 17 residues. Germline V lookup: CDR1 SGHAT, CDR2 FQNNGV. V lost 2 bases, J lost 0 bases, and 15 bases lay in between. In DNA, the CDR3 is TGTGCCAGCAGCTTAATACCGACACTGAAAAGCACAGATACGCAGTATTTT. Protein sequence: CASSLIPTLKSTDTQYF.

The chain uses TRBV7-9 and TRBJ1-4; D is unclear. CDR3 length equals 16 residues. The ends were cut back, 1 base at V and 0 bases at J, with 9 bases in the middle. The V gene's germline CDR1 is SEHNR and CDR2 FQNEAQ (reference sequence). This chain's CDR3 is CASSLGTAATNEKLFF. The CDR3 nucleotides are TGTGCCAGCAGCTTAGGAACAGCAGCAACTAATGAAAAACTGTTTTTT. Filled out from reference TRBV7-9 and TRBJ1-4, the complete variable domain reads DTGVSQNPRHKITKRGQNVTFRCDPISEHNRLYWYRQTLGQGPEFLTYFQNEAQLEKSRLLSDRFSAERPKGSFSTLEIQRTEQGDSAMYLCASSLGTAATNEKLFFGSGTQLSVL.

The gene calls are TRBV10-1 and TRBJ2-1; TRBD2 matches 11 bases. The CDR3 covers 14 residues. J was trimmed by 8 bases and V by 8 bases; bases with no gene match: 8. CDR1 and CDR2 (germline): WNHNN, SYGVQD (reference sequence). CDR3: CASSSLAGVHEQFF. Written as DNA, the CDR3 is TGCGCCAGCTCTTCACTAGCGGGAGTCCATGAGCAGTTCTTC.

The chain combines TRBV9 with TRBJ1-5; TRBD1 agrees at 7 bases. This CDR3 is 15 amino acids long. The germline V gene has CDR1 SGDLS and CDR2 YYNGEE. Trimming took 0 bases from V and 6 from J; bases not matched to a gene: 6. DNA for the CDR3: TGTGCCAGCAGCGTAGGACAGGGCCACAGTCAGCCCCAGCATTTT. Translating it yields CASSVGQGHSQPQHF. The full variable domain, rest sourced from reference TRBV9 and TRBJ1-5, is DSGVTQTPKHLITATGQRVTLRCSPRSGDLSVYWYQQSLDQGLQFLIQYYNGEERAKGNILERFSAQQFPDLHSELNLSSLELGDSALYFCASSVGQGHSQPQHFGDGTRLSIL.

This sequence joins TRBV14 and TRBJ1-1; no clear D gene. This CDR3 spans 14 amino acids. Germline V gene sequence: CDR1 SGHDN, CDR2 FVKESK. The germline V and J ends were trimmed by 0 bases and 1 base, with 6 bases remaining between them. The CDR3 protein is CASSQDRANTEAFF. CDR3 bases: TGTGCCAGCAGCCAAGATAGGGCGAACACTGAAGCTTTCTTT.

The chain recombines TRBV5-4 with TRBJ2-5, with a possible D match to TRBD1 (6 bases). This CDR3 spans 15 amino acids. The germline gives CDR1 SGHNT, CDR2 YYREEE (reference sequence). With 2 bases removed from V and 2 bases from J, the gap between germline ends came to 13 bases. The CDR3 sequence is CASSLETGRQETQYF. CDR3 sequence (DNA): TGTGCCAGCAGCTTAGAGACAGGCAGGCAAGAGACCCAGTACTTC.

The genes are TRBV5-6 and TRBJ2-5, with 9 bases aligning to TRBD2. Germline-derived CDR1 and CDR2 are SGHDT and YYEEEE. This CDR3 spans 17 amino acids. V lost 1 base to trimming and J lost 2 bases; unmatched junction nucleotides: 9. The CDR3 DNA reads TGTGCCAGCAGCTTGTTCGGGGCGGGAGGGCCACAAGAGACCCAGTACTTC. Encoded protein: CASSLFGAGGPQETQYF.

The genes are TRBV6-1 and TRBJ2-1, with D maybe TRBD2 (5 bases). CDR3 size: 15 residues. V shed 5 bases and J shed 6 bases, with 17 bases lying between them. Per the germline V gene, CDR1 is MNHNS and CDR2 is SASEGT. CDR3 in amino acids: CASSRVRELGNEQFF. Written as DNA, the CDR3 is TGTGCCAGCAGTCGGGTCCGGGAACTCGGCAATGAGCAGTTCTTC.